The 21 T cell receptor beta chains reported below all come from one sample, sequenced in a study of beta chain features in type 1 diabetes. All of the isolated RNA was reverse transcribed, so expressed TCRB transcripts were sequenced. The repertoire was sequenced with immunoSEQ multiplex PCR; TCRdb's copy has only in-frame clones and lacks some. The table has about 620,000 clones, around 15% seen once. The sequenced material came from naive CD4+ T cells from blood. The origin of the receptors is a man between 18 and 35 years old in good health.

The gene calls are TRBV15 and TRBJ2-7, with TRBD1 matching over 7 bases. The germline CDR1 and CDR2 sequences are LNHNV and YYDKDF (reference sequence). V lost 5 bases, J lost 6 bases, and 13 bases stayed unmatched. The CDR3 runs 15 residues. In nucleotides, the CDR3 is TGTGCCACCAGCGCCCGAATCGACAGGGTTGGCGAGCAGTACTTC. The encoded protein is CATSARIDRVGEQYF.

This clone came up a few times. The V call is TRBV19, the J call TRBJ1-5; 7 bases line up with TRBD1. V lost 5 bases and J lost 4; bases outside the gene matches: 8. This CDR3 has 15 amino acids. The germline gives CDR1 LNHDA, CDR2 SQIVND (reference sequence). The CDR3 coding sequence is TGTGCCAGTAGTCCAGCCGACAGGGAAAATCAGCCCCAGCATTTT. This gives the protein CASSPADRENQPQHF.

Turning to this clone: Within the sample, other DNA sequences also encode this same CDR3. The rearrangement links TRBV5-1 to TRBJ2-7, with TRBD1 identical over 11 bases. CDR3 size: 14 residues. In germline, CDR1 is SGHRS, CDR2 YFSETQ. With 4 bases clipped from V and 0 bases from J, the junction kept 0 bases outside the gene matches. The CDR3 is CASSGTGGSYEQYF. The CDR3 DNA reads TGCGCCAGCAGCGGGACAGGGGGCTCCTACGAGCAGTACTTC.

V is TRBV5-4 and J is TRBJ2-7; 12 bases match TRBD2. V lost 4 bases, J lost 4 bases, and 3 bases stayed unmatched. Germline-derived CDR1 and CDR2 are SGHNT and YYREEE (reference sequence). The CDR3 contains 14 residues. In DNA, the CDR3 is TGTGCCAGCAGCCGGACTAGCGGGATGTACGAGCAGTACTTC. Encoded protein: CASSRTSGMYEQYF.

With regard to this clone: The sample has other DNA sequences that encode this CDR3 too. The rearrangement joins TRBV28 to TRBJ1-2, with no clear D. The CDR3 sequence is 13 residues long. Trimming took off 6 bases at V and 2 bases at J, with 10 bases between the two ends. Germline lookup yields CDR1 MDHEN and CDR2 SYDVKM. The CDR3 is CASSLGQNYGYTF. The CDR3 bases are TGTGCCAGCAGCCTCGGGCAGAACTATGGCTACACCTTC.

Only a few counts were recorded for this clone. V and J are TRBV2 and TRBJ1-5, with 9 nucleotides matching TRBD1. The germline V gene has CDR1 SNHLY and CDR2 FYNNEI. The V segment lost 3 bases and the J segment 2 bases; nucleotides outside the gene matches: 2. The CDR3 contains 15 residues. CDR3 protein: CASSEDRGGNQPQHF. DNA of the CDR3: TGTGCCAGCAGTGAGGACAGGGGTGGCAATCAGCCCCAGCATTTT.

The chain recombines TRBV15 with TRBJ1-2; weak D call: TRBD1 (6 bases). Germline V gives CDR1 LNHNV, CDR2 YYDKDF (reference sequence). The V end lost 3 bases, the J end lost 9 bases, and 11 bases lay between the germline ends. This CDR3 has 12 amino acids. As DNA, the CDR3 is TGTGCCACCAGCAGGGACAGTATGCGCTACACCTTC. It codes for CATSRDSMRYTF.

CDR3 DNA sequence: TGTGCCAGCAGCTTGGGAGCCAGGGTAAATCAGCCCCAGCATTTT. Its translation: CASSLGARVNQPQHF. The chain carries TRBV5-6 and TRBJ1-5; weak D call: TRBD1 (5 bases). Trimming removed 0 bases from V and 4 bases from J, with 11 bases in between. The CDR3 covers 15 residues. Germline V gene lookup returns CDR1 SGHDT and CDR2 YYEEEE. Using reference TRBV5-6 and TRBJ1-5 for the parts outside the CDR3, the full variable domain is DAGVTQSPTHLIKTRGQQVTLRCSPKSGHDTVSWYQQALGQGPQFIFQYYEEEERQRGNFPDRFSGHQFPNYSSELNVNALLLGDSALYLCASSLGARVNQPQHFGDGTRLSIL.

This clone was picked up a small number of times. This chain joins TRBV4-3 and TRBJ2-1; D unresolved. Germline V gene sequence: CDR1 LGHNA, CDR2 YSLEER. V was clipped by 0 bases and J by 7 bases, with 7 bases between them. The CDR3 consists of 13 residues. The CDR3 spells CASSQDLWNEQFF. As DNA, the CDR3 is TGCGCCAGCAGCCAAGATTTGTGGAATGAGCAGTTCTTC.

This clone occurred a few times. The V gene is TRBV6-5, the J gene TRBJ2-3, with 9 bases identical to TRBD2. There are 13 residues in the CDR3. The V gene end was trimmed by 10 bases and the J gene end by 6 bases; junction bases not matched to a gene: 8. Germline assignment: CDR1 MNHEY and CDR2 SVGAGI. This CDR3 is CATILAGADTQYF. The DNA for the CDR3 is TGTGCCACCATACTAGCGGGTGCGGATACGCAGTATTTT.

This clone was observed a few times. This chain uses TRBV18 with TRBJ1-3; 8 nucleotides line up with TRBD1. Trimming at V came to 0 bases and at J to 1 base, leaving 5 bases not matched to a gene. CDR1 and CDR2 (germline): KGHSH, LQKENI. The CDR3 extends over 17 amino acids. This CDR3 is CASSPPRQGSSGNTIYF. Here the CDR3 DNA reads TGTGCCAGCTCACCACCGAGACAGGGGAGTTCTGGAAACACCATATATTTT. The variable domain in full, with the rest retrieved from reference TRBV18 and TRBJ1-3, is NAGVMQNPRHLVRRRGQEARLRCSPMKGHSHVYWYRQLPEEGLKFMVYLQKENIIDESGMPKERFSAEFPKEGPSILRIQQVVRGDSAAYFCASSPPRQGSSGNTIYFGEGSWLTVV.

Only a few counts were recorded for this clone. The chain has TRBV27 and TRBJ2-7; TRBD2 matches 8 bases. This CDR3 region has 14 residues. Unmatched junction bases numbered 7, after V lost 6 bases and J lost 3 bases. Germline loops: CDR1 MNHEY, CDR2 SMNVEV (reference sequence). CDR3 coding DNA: TGTGCCAGCAGGAAACCGGGACTAGGCTACGAGCAGTACTTC. This encodes CASRKPGLGYEQYF.

Concerning this clone itself: A much larger clone lies a single base off, so this may be a read error. CDR3: CASTEAFF. CDR3 DNA: TGTGCCAGCACTGAAGCTTTCTTT. The chain employs TRBV25-1 and TRBJ1-1; D not resolved. Germline V gene data show CDR1 as MGHDK and CDR2 as SYGVNS. The CDR3 consists of 8 residues. Looking up the rest from reference TRBV25-1 and TRBJ1-1 gives the full variable domain: EADIYQTPRYLVIGTGKKITLECSQTMGHDKMYWYQQDPGMELHLIHYSYGVNSTEKGDLSSESTVSRIRTEHFPLTLESARPSHTSQYLCASTEAFFGQGTRLTVV.

The chain couples TRBV5-1 to TRBJ2-2; a weak D match, TRBD1 (6 bases). This CDR3 comprises 15 residues. Germline V lookup: CDR1 SGHRS, CDR2 YFSETQ. Trimming cost V 6 bases and J 7 bases, with 19 bases left between them. The CDR3 coding sequence is TGCGCCAGCACTAAACCACAGGGAGACGTCGGGGAGCTGTTTTTT. This translates into CASTKPQGDVGELFF.

This clone appeared a few times. This chain links TRBV25-1 with TRBJ1-1; tentatively, D is TRBD1 (5 bases). The germline V gene has CDR1 MGHDK and CDR2 SYGVNS. The CDR3 loop spans 13 amino acids. Trimming shortened V by 7 bases and J by 3 bases, and 12 bases separated the two germline ends. The CDR3 region has the DNA TGTGCCAGCACCTTCCCGGGGGACACTGAAGCTTTCTTT. As protein: CASTFPGDTEAFF. Full variable domain (rest looked up from reference TRBV25-1 and TRBJ1-1): EADIYQTPRYLVIGTGKKITLECSQTMGHDKMYWYQQDPGMELHLIHYSYGVNSTEKGDLSSESTVSRIRTEHFPLTLESARPSHTSQYLCASTFPGDTEAFFGQGTRLTVV.

The sample holds a few counts of this clone. This rearrangement joins TRBV6-5 to TRBJ1-2; D not certain. The CDR3 totals 14 residues. V lost 5 bases, J lost 6 bases, and 16 bases lay in between. CDR1 is MNHEY, CDR2 SVGAGI, per germline. Here the CDR3 reads CASSPETRWDGYTF. CDR3 nucleotide sequence: TGTGCCAGCAGTCCCGAGACACGTTGGGATGGCTACACCTTC.

Only a few counts were recorded for this clone. V gene TRBV18 combines with J gene TRBJ2-1; tentatively, D is TRBD2 (6 bases). In germline, CDR1 is KGHSH, CDR2 LQKENI. V dropped 3 bases and J dropped 4 bases, with 13 bases sitting between them. The CDR3 loop spans 15 amino acids. CDR3 region: CASSPTRASYNEQFF. The CDR3 DNA follows: TGTGCCAGCTCACCGACTAGGGCTTCTTACAATGAGCAGTTCTTC.

This chain joins TRBV7-9 and TRBJ1-5; possible D gene TRBD1, 6 bases. CDR3 length: 14 residues. Germline loops: CDR1 SEHNR, CDR2 FQNEAQ (reference sequence). The V end was cut by 3 bases, the J end by 1 base, with 7 bases between. In nucleotides, the CDR3 is TGTGCCAGCAGCTTCAGGGGAAGCAATCAGCCCCAGCATTTT. This gives the protein CASSFRGSNQPQHF.

V usage is TRBV9 and J usage is TRBJ1-3, with a weak D call TRBD1 (5 bases). The ends were cut back, 0 bases at V and 4 bases at J, with 11 bases in the middle. The CDR3 loop spans 15 amino acids. Per the germline V gene, CDR1 is SGDLS and CDR2 is YYNGEE. In nucleotides, the CDR3 is TGTGCCAGCAGCGTAGACACAGGTCGCGGAAACACCATATATTTT. Its translation: CASSVDTGRGNTIYF. Using reference TRBV9 and TRBJ1-3 for the parts outside the CDR3, the full variable domain is DSGVTQTPKHLITATGQRVTLRCSPRSGDLSVYWYQQSLDQGLQFLIQYYNGEERAKGNILERFSAQQFPDLHSELNLSSLELGDSALYFCASSVDTGRGNTIYFGEGSWLTVV.

This clone has more than one count but fewer than ten. The V call is TRBV5-5, the J call TRBJ2-4, with D uncertain. The germline V gene encodes CDR1 SGHKS and CDR2 YYEKEE (reference sequence). This CDR3 is 15 amino acids long. Trimming took off 4 bases at V and 0 bases at J, with 11 bases between the two ends. The CDR3 nucleotides read TGTGCCAGCAGCCAAACGTATGCAGCCAAAAACATTCAGTACTTC. As protein: CASSQTYAAKNIQYF. Drawing the rest from reference TRBV5-5 and TRBJ2-4, the complete variable domain is DAGVTQSPTHLIKTRGQQVTLRCSPISGHKSVSWYQQVLGQGPQFIFQYYEKEERGRGNFPDRFSARQFPNYSSELNVNALLLGDSALYLCASSQTYAAKNIQYFGAGTRLSVL.

This clone was found a few times. The germline gene is not matched at one end of the junction; a read error may be the cause. The chain is built from TRBV7-7 and TRBJ2-1; 8 bases match TRBD1. In germline, CDR1 is SSHAT, CDR2 FNYEAQ (reference sequence). CDR3 length: 14 residues. This CDR3 reads CASSPGQVGYEQFF. CDR3 bases: TGTGCTAGCAGCCCGGGACAGGTTGGGTATGAGCAGTTCTTC. Complete variable domain (other parts from reference TRBV7-7 and TRBJ2-1): GAGVSQSPRYKVTKRGQDVTLRCDPISSHATLYWYQQALGQGPEFLTYFNYEAQPDKSGLPSDRFSAERPEGSISTLTIQRTEQRDSAMYRCASSPGQVGYEQFFGPGTRLTVL.